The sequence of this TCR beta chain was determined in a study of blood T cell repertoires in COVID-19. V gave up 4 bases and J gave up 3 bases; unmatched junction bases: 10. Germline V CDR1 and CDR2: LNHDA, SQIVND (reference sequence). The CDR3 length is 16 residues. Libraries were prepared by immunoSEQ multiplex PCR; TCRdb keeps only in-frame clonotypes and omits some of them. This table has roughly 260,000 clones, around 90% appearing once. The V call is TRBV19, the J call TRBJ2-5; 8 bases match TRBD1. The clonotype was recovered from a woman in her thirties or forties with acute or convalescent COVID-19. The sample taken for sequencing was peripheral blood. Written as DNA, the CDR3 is TGTGCCAGTAGTAAACGCGGACAGGGAAACGAAGAGACCCAGTACTTC. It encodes CASSKRGQGNEETQYF. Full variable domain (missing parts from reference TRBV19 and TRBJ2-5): DGGITQSPKYLFRKEGQNVTLSCEQNLNHDAMYWYRQDPGQGLRLIYYSQIVNDFQKGDIAEGYSVSREKKESFPLTVTSAQKNPTAFYLCASSKRGQGNEETQYFGPGTRLLVL.